The clone carrying this T cell receptor beta chain turned up a few times. Its cognate antigen is unknown. This specimen belongs to a study of T cell repertoires in cytomegalovirus infection. Study observations and caveats: Dominating the ex vivo response were TCR beta clonotypes that were CMV-specific and HLA-C-restricted.

Per germline, CDR1 SGHKS and CDR2 YYEKEE (reference sequence). The ends were cut back, 1 base at V and 6 bases at J, with 8 bases in the middle. The CDR3 runs to 13 residues. MiXCR, run by TCRdb on the reads, gives a single entry per CDR3 protein. The table records tens of thousands of distinct CDR3 sequences, 20% of them present only once. The sample consisted of PBMCs, sequenced either directly or after in vitro stimulation (not recorded which). This chain uses TRBV5-5 with TRBJ1-5; no clear D gene. This sequence was found in a human donor in good health (CMV status not recorded). Some clones in this sample may be carry-over from other donors' samples. The CDR3 bases are TGTGCCAGCAGCTTGATGGTAGGTCAGCCCCAGCATTTT. This sequence encodes CASSLMVGQPQHF.